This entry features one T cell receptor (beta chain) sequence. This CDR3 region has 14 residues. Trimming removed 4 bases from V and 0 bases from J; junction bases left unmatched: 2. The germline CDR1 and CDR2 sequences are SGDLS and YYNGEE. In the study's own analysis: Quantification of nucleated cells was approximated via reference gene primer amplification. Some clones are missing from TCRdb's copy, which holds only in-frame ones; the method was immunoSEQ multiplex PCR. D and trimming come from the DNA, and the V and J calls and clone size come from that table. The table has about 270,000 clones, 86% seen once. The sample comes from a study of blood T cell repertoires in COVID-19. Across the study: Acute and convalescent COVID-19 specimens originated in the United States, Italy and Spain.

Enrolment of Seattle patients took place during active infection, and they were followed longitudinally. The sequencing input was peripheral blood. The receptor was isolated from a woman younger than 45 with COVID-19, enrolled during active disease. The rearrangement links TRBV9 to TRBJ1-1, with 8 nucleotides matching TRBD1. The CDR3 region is CASSPGQVNTEAFF. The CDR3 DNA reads TGTGCCAGCAGCCCGGGACAGGTGAACACTGAAGCTTTCTTT.